The 12 T cell receptor beta chains below all came from one sample that was sequenced in a study of OX40 agonist ivuxolimab in advanced cancers. Sequencing was performed with immunoSEQ multiplex PCR; in TCRdb, only in-frame clones are kept and a portion is missing. The table shows just under 65,000 clones, with 85% to 90% occurring only once. The sample consisted of CD4+ or CD8+ T cells sorted from blood, taken in a trial of the OX40 agonist ivuxolimab. These receptors all stem from an adult with an advanced solid tumor such as melanoma, head and neck, liver or kidney cancer.

CDR3 residues: CSVDVLLNTEAFF. The DNA of the CDR3 is TGCAGCGTTGACGTGCTTTTGAACACTGAAGCTTTCTTT. J is TRBJ1-1 and V is TRBV29-1, with D uncertain. This CDR3 contains 13 residues. From germline, CDR1 is SQVTM and CDR2 ANQGSEA. V was cut by 3 bases and J by 0 bases, with 8 bases left in between.

The V gene is TRBV28, the J gene TRBJ1-1, with 7 bases lining up with TRBD1. The CDR3 loop spans 16 amino acids. Germline V gene lookup returns CDR1 MDHEN and CDR2 SYDVKM. Losses at the gene ends were 2 bases for V and 0 bases for J; bases not matched to a gene: 6. The CDR3 protein is CASSLPIQGLNTEAFF. CDR3 nucleotides: TGTGCCAGCAGTTTACCGATACAGGGGCTGAACACTGAAGCTTTCTTT.

The chain combines TRBV2 with TRBJ1-1; TRBD1 matches 7 bases. Germline values: CDR1 SNHLY, CDR2 FYNNEI. V was pared by 6 bases and J by 0 bases, with 10 bases of the junction left unmatched. This CDR3 comprises 16 residues. The CDR3 DNA follows: TGTGCCAGCAGCCGTCAGGGGGGACAACTGAACACTGAAGCTTTCTTT. Translating gives CASSRQGGQLNTEAFF.

This chain uses TRBV7-9 with TRBJ2-5; D is unclear. There are 14 residues in the CDR3. The V and J ends lost 4 bases and 1 base respectively, with 10 bases between them. Germline-derived CDR1 and CDR2 are SEHNR and FQNEAQ (reference sequence). Here the CDR3 reads CASSSLAAQETQYF. The CDR3 DNA sequence: TGTGCCAGCAGCTCCTTAGCAGCCCAAGAGACCCAGTACTTC.

The chain links TRBV5-4 to TRBJ2-1; 9 positions match TRBD2. The V gene's germline CDR1 is SGHNT and CDR2 YYREEE (reference sequence). The V segment lost 3 bases and the J segment 0 bases; nucleotides outside the gene matches: 4. CDR3 length: 16 residues. The CDR3 is CASSYSGGGSYNEQFF. CDR3 DNA sequence: TGTGCCAGCAGCTATAGCGGGGGCGGCTCCTACAATGAGCAGTTCTTC.

This clone was counted once. This chain uses TRBV5-4 with TRBJ2-2; TRBD1 agrees at 7 bases. The ends lost 5 bases at V and 2 bases at J; junction bases unmatched: 12. The CDR3 extends over 17 amino acids. Germline-derived CDR1 and CDR2 are SGHNT and YYREEE (reference sequence). The CDR3 reads CASRSGLRQGNTGELFF. Here the CDR3 DNA reads TGTGCCAGCAGGAGTGGCTTACGACAGGGAAACACCGGGGAGCTGTTTTTT.

This clone occurred a few times. The genes are TRBV27 and TRBJ2-3, with D perhaps matching TRBD1 or TRBD2 (5 bases each). This CDR3 has 14 residues. Deletions cut 5 bases from V and 4 bases from J, with 13 bases between. Per germline, CDR1 MNHEY and CDR2 SMNVEV (reference sequence). CDR3 bases: TGTGCCAGCAGTGTGCCGGGACGTCCAGATACGCAGTATTTT. The encoded protein is CASSVPGRPDTQYF.

The V gene is TRBV7-6, the J gene TRBJ2-3; TRBD2 matches at 9 bases. Per the germline V gene, CDR1 is SGHVS and CDR2 is FNYEAQ. This CDR3 is 21 amino acids long. After removal of 2 bases from V and 0 bases from J, the junction contained 18 bases not matched to a gene. In nucleotides, the CDR3 is TGTGCCAGCAGCTTACGGACCAGTGTGGTAGCGGGAGAGACTAGCACAGATACGCAGTATTTT. Its protein product is CASSLRTSVVAGETSTDTQYF.

The chain employs TRBV7-9 and TRBJ1-3; unclear D gene. In germline, CDR1 is SEHNR, CDR2 FQNEAQ (reference sequence). V shed 3 bases and J shed 0 bases, with 3 bases lying between them. CDR3 length: 13 residues. In nucleotides, the CDR3 is TGTGCCAGCAGCTTTAACTCTGGAAACACCATATATTTT. Its translation is CASSFNSGNTIYF.

In its sample, this clone is medium-sized. The chain recombines TRBV6-4 with TRBJ1-1; D is uncertain. Between the trimmed V and J ends, which lost 2 bases and 1 base, there was a span of 5 bases. CDR1 MRHNA and CDR2 SNTAGT come from the germline V gene. The CDR3 has 13 residues. CDR3 DNA: TGTGCCAGCAGTGACAAACAGAACACTGAAGCTTTCTTT. Residues: CASSDKQNTEAFF.

This chain links TRBV4-1 with TRBJ2-3; TRBD2 agrees at 12 bases. This CDR3 spans 15 amino acids. The germline V gene has CDR1 MGHRA and CDR2 YSYEKL. The V and J ends lost 8 bases and 4 bases, in that order; junction bases with no gene match: 7. The CDR3 loop reads CASQWASGGADTQYF. CDR3 bases: TGCGCCAGCCAGTGGGCTAGCGGGGGGGCAGATACGCAGTATTTT.

The rearrangement joins TRBV5-1 to TRBJ2-2; D gene ambiguous. Germline V CDR1 and CDR2: SGHRS, YFSETQ. The CDR3 extends over 15 amino acids. The germline V and J ends were trimmed by 5 bases and 2 bases, with 13 bases remaining between them. CDR3 nucleotide sequence: TGCGCCAGCAGTGTGGCGGCCTCTAACACCGGGGAGCTGTTTTTT. Amino acids: CASSVAASNTGELFF.